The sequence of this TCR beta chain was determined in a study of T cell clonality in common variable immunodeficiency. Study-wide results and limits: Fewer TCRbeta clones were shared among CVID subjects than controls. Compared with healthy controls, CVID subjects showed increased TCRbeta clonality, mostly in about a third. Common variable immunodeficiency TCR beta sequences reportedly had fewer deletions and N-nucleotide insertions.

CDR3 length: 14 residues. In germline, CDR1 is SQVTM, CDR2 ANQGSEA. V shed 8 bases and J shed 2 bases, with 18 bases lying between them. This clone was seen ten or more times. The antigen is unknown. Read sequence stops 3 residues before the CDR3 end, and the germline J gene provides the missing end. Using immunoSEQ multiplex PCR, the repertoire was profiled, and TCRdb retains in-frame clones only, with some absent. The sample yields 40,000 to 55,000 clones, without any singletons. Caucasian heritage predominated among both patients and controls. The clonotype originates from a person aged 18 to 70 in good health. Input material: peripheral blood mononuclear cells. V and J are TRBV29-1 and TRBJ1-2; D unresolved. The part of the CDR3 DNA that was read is TGCAGCATCAGGCCATTTACGGGGAACTATGGC. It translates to CSIRPFTGNYG. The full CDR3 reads CSIRPFTGNYGYTF.